A single TCR beta chain is shown here with its context. Its antigen is still unknown. Coverage ceases 3 residues before the CDR3 finishes, and the germline J gene fills in the end. The sample originates from a study of T cells in women clearing cervical HPV infection. The data were produced by immunoSEQ multiplex PCR, yet TCRdb's version contains in-frame clones alone and is incomplete. This repertoire includes about 39,000 clones. Study-level findings and limits: Richness plus V gene abundances separated cases from controls with AUC around 0.8.

This CDR3 spans 15 amino acids. Trimming removed 1 base at V and 1 base at J, with 13 bases between. Germline lookup yields CDR1 GTSNPN and CDR2 SVGIG (reference sequence). The V and J genes are TRBV30 and TRBJ2-5; D possibly corresponds to TRBD1 (6 bases). Sequencing was carried out using blood buffy coat. This clonotype originated in a woman aged 18 to 75 with a cervical HPV16 infection that either progressed to CIN3+ or cleared (not recorded which). The DNA read from the CDR3 is TGTGCCTGGAGTGGACAGGTTAGGGCCCAAGAGACC. Protein sequence: CAWSGQVRAQET. The full CDR3 protein is CAWSGQVRAQETQYF.